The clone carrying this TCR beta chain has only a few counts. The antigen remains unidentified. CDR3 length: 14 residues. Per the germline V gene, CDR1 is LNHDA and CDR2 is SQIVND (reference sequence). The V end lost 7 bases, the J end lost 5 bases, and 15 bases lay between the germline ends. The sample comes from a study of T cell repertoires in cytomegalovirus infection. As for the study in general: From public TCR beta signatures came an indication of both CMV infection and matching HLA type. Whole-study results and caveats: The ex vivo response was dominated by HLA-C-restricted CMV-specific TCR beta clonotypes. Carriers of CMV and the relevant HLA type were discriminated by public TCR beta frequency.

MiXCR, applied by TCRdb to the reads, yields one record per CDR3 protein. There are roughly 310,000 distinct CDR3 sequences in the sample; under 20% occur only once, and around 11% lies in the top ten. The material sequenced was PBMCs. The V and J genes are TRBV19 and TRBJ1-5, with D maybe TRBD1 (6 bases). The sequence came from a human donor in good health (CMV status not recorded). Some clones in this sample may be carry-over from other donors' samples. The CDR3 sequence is CASNRDANYQPQHF. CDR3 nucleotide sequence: TGTGCCAGTAACAGGGATGCGAATTATCAGCCCCAGCATTTT.